These 15 T cell receptor beta chains came from one sample sequenced in a study of tumor and adjacent non-tumor tissue in lung cancer. The template was RNA from unsorted bulk tissue. This non-tumor lung sample came from over 3 cm beyond the tumor edge. The library came from three nested PCR rounds adapted from ARM-PCR protocols. TCRdb passed the multiplex PCR reads through MiXCR, listing each CDR3 protein once. The data contain under 95,000 distinct CDR3 sequences, approximately 80% of them singletons. Source material: distant non-tumor lung tissue. All receptors come from a man in his sixties with non-small cell lung cancer.

V usage is TRBV6-5 and J usage is TRBJ2-3, with TRBD1 identical over 8 bases. The V segment lost 4 bases and the J segment 7 bases; nucleotides outside the gene matches: 13. The CDR3 sequence is 16 residues long. Per germline, CDR1 MNHEY and CDR2 SVGAGI. CDR3 sequence reads: CASSFGQGRGRHTQYF. In DNA, the CDR3 is TGTGCCAGCAGTTTTGGACAGGGAAGAGGGAGGCATACGCAGTATTTT.

The V and J genes are TRBV6-1 and TRBJ1-2; D not resolved. Germline CDR1 is MNHNS and CDR2 is SASEGT. The V end lost 2 bases, the J end lost 3 bases, and 16 bases lay between the germline ends. The CDR3 consists of 16 residues. The DNA of the CDR3 is TGTGCCAGCAGTGAACGGGTTTTTGGAGGGCACTATGGCTACACCTTC. This translates into CASSERVFGGHYGYTF.

Points on this clonotype: This may be a read error: a much more frequent sequence differs by one nucleotide. The J gene is TRBJ1-1, the V gene TRBV12-5, with no clear D. This CDR3 has 11 amino acids. Germline values: CDR1 LGHNT, CDR2 FRNRAP. Trimming cost V 6 bases and J 10 bases, with 12 bases left between them. The CDR3 DNA sequence: TGTGCTAGTGGCCCAGAGGTAGGAGCTTTCTTT. It yields the protein CASGPEVGAFF.

This clonotype was picked up many times. This chain uses TRBV12-3 or TRBV12-4 with TRBJ1-4; D remains unclear. The ends were cut back, 6 bases at V and 11 bases at J, with 19 bases in the middle. This CDR3 is built from 14 residues. The CDR3 region is CASRGSVGSWKLFF. CDR3 nucleotide sequence: TGTGCCAGCAGAGGATCCGTAGGGTCGTGGAAACTGTTTTTT.

The rearrangement joins TRBV11-2 to TRBJ2-6; the D gene is possibly TRBD1 (6 bases). The V end was cut by 6 bases, the J end by 13 bases, with 19 bases between. Germline CDR1 SGHAT, CDR2 FQNNGV. CDR3 length: 14 residues. CDR3 in amino acids: CASRPISGDKVLTF. The CDR3 bases are TGTGCCAGCAGACCTATCTCTGGGGACAAAGTCCTGACTTTC.

In the case of this clonotype: An end of the junction differs from the germline gene, which may be a read error. The rearrangement uses TRBV11-3 and TRBJ2-5; possibly TRBD1 for D (6 bases). Germline CDR1 SGHNT, CDR2 YENEEA. This CDR3 contains 14 residues. Written as DNA, the CDR3 is TGTGCCAGCAGGCTGACAGGAGGCTGGGAGACTCAGTGCTTC. Its translation is CASRLTGGWETQCF.

This clonotype is medium-sized in the sample. The chain combines TRBV12-3 or TRBV12-4 with TRBJ1-2; TRBD1 is a possible D gene (5 bases). The V gene lost 6 bases and the J gene lost 3 bases, with 11 bases spanning the gap. The CDR3 is made up of 13 amino acids. CDR3 loop: CASRGGDDYGYTF. The CDR3 region has the DNA TGTGCCAGCAGGGGAGGGGATGACTATGGCTACACCTTC.

As to this clonotype: The final CDR3 position lacks the conserved phenylalanine or tryptophan, pointing to a likely read error. The chain recombines TRBV11-2 with TRBJ2-5; the D is unclear. V dropped 9 bases and J dropped 5 bases, with 22 bases sitting between them. CDR1 and CDR2 from the germline V gene are SGHAT and FQNNGV. This CDR3 comprises 15 residues. The CDR3 sequence is CARSPIIQPSETQYL. The CDR3 nucleotides read TGTGCCAGGAGCCCGATCATTCAACCTTCGGAGACCCAGTACTTA.

The sample holds many counts of this clonotype. The gene calls are TRBV5-4 and TRBJ1-2, with 9 bases fitting TRBD1. Germline trimming cut 2 bases from V and 5 bases from J; bases unmatched to any gene: 7. The CDR3 is 15 amino acids. The germline CDR1 and CDR2 sequences are SGHNT and YYREEE (reference sequence). Here the CDR3 reads CASSFGTGPFYGYTF. The CDR3 DNA reads TGTGCCAGCAGCTTCGGGACAGGGCCCTTTTATGGCTACACCTTC.

This clonotype has at least ten counts. The rearrangement links TRBV28 to TRBJ2-7; a weak D match, TRBD1 (6 bases). Trimming cost V 4 bases and J 2 bases, with 9 bases left between them. CDR1 is MDHEN, CDR2 SYDVKM, per germline. The CDR3 consists of 13 residues. The CDR3 bases are TGTGCCAGCAGTTCGTACAGGGCCTACGAGCAGTACTTC. It specifies CASSSYRAYEQYF. The full variable domain, in which reference TRBV28 and TRBJ2-7 provide the parts outside the CDR3, is DVKVTQSSRYLVKRTGEKVFLECVQDMDHENMFWYRQDPGLGLRLIYFSYDVKMKEKGDIPEGYSVSREKKERFSLILESASTNQTSMYLCASSSYRAYEQYFGPGTRLTVT.

This clonotype was detected only a few times. The junction shows a germline mismatch at one end, possibly a read error. The chain recombines TRBV11-3 with TRBJ2-1; 7 nucleotides line up with TRBD2. Germline assignment: CDR1 SGHNT and CDR2 YENEEA. There are 20 residues in the CDR3. The CDR3 DNA is TGTGCCAGCAGCTTACACCCCGGGACCAGCGGGGCAAGCTCCTACAATGAGCAGCTCTTC. Translating it yields CASSLHPGTSGASSYNEQLF.

To note about this clonotype: This may come from a read error, since a much larger clone is one base off. The chain has TRBV20-1 and TRBJ1-2; D gene unclear. The V end lost 7 bases, the J end lost 4 bases, and 19 bases lay between the germline ends. The CDR3 has 14 residues. Germline values: CDR1 DFQATT, CDR2 SNEGSKA (reference sequence). This CDR3 is CSVSGQVEGYGYTF. Written as DNA, the CDR3 is TGCAGTGTTAGTGGGCAGGTCGAGGGCTATGGCTACACCTTC.

The CDR3 bases are TGTGCCAGCAGACCATCAGGGATCTATGGCTACACCTTC. Translation gives CASRPSGIYGYTF. The chain links TRBV4-2 to TRBJ1-2, with D perhaps TRBD1 (5 bases). The V gene's germline CDR1 is LGHNA and CDR2 YNFKEQ. Trimming removed 6 bases from V and 4 bases from J, with 12 bases in between. The CDR3 contains 13 residues.

The chain is built from TRBV11-2 and TRBJ2-7; D is ambiguous. CDR3 length equals 16 residues. Germline CDR1 is SGHAT and CDR2 is FQNNGV. The CDR3 protein is CTIGLEVVASPRQQYF. As DNA, the CDR3 is TGTACAATCGGCTTAGAGGTGGTGGCGTCCCCGAGGCAGCAGTACTTC.

As regards this clonotype: Germline is not matched at one junction end, which may reflect a read error. The rearrangement links TRBV11-2 to TRBJ2-7, with 12 bases lining up with TRBD2. The CDR3 is 15 amino acids. Germline CDR1 SGHAT, CDR2 FQNNGV. CDR3 DNA sequence: TGTGCCATCAGCGCTTCTAGCGGGGGGGCTCGGGAGCAGTACTTC. Translated, it gives CAISASSGGAREQYF.